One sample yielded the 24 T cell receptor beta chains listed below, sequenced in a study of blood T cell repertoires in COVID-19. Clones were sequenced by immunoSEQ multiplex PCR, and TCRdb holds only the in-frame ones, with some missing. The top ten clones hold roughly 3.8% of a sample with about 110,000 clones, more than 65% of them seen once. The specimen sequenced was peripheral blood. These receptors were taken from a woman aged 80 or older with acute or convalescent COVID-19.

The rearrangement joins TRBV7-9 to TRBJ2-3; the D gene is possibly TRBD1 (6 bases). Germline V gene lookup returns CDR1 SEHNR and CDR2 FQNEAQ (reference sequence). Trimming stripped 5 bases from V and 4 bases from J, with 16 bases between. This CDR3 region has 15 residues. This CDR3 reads CASSPPGHSADTQYF. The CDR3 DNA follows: TGTGCCAGCAGCCCTCCGGGACACTCTGCAGATACGCAGTATTTT.

For the CDR3, the DNA is TGTGCCAGTACCCAAGGGGCCGGTGGGGGGAACTCCTACGAGCAGTACTTC. It is translated as CASTQGAGGGNSYEQYF. This sequence joins TRBV19 and TRBJ2-7; D may be TRBD2 (6 bases). CDR3 size: 17 residues. V lost 7 bases and J lost 0, with 22 bases in between. Germline loops: CDR1 LNHDA, CDR2 SQIVND (reference sequence).

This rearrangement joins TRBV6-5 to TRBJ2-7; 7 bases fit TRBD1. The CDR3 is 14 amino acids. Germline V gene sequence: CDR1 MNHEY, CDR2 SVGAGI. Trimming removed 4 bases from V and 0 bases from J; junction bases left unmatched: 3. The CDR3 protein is CASSLTGISYEQYF. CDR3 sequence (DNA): TGTGCCAGCAGTTTGACAGGGATCTCCTACGAGCAGTACTTC.

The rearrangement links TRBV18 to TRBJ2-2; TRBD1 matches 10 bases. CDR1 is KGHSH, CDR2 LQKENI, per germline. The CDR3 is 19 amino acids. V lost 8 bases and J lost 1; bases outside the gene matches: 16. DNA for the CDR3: TGTGCCAGCGCAAGGATACCGGGACAGGGGTTGGTGAACACCGGGGAGCTGTTTTTT. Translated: CASARIPGQGLVNTGELFF.

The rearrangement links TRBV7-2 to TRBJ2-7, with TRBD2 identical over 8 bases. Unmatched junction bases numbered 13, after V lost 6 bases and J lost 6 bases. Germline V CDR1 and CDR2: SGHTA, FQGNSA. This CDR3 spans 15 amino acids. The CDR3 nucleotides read TGTGCCAGCAGTTTGGACGCGGGGGGCCAGGTCGAGCAGTACTTC. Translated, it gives CASSLDAGGQVEQYF.

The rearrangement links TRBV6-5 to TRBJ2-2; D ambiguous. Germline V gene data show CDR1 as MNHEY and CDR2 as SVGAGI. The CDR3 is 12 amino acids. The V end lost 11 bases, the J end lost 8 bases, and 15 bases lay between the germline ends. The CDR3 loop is CASKIKTGELFF. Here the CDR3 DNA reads TGTGCCTCCAAAATTAAAACTGGGGAGCTGTTTTTT.

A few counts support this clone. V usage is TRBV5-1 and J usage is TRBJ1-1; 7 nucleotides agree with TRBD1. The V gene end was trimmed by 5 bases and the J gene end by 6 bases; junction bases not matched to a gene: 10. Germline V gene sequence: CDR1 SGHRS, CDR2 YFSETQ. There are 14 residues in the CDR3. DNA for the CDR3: TGCGCCAGCAGACCGACAGGGATGACGGCTGAAGCTTTCTTT. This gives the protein CASRPTGMTAEAFF.

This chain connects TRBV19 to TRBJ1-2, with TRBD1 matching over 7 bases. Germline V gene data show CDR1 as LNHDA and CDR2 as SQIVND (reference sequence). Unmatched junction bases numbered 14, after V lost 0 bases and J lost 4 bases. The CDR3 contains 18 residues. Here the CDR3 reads CASSIEISRPTGAYGYTF. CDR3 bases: TGTGCCAGTAGTATAGAGATCTCGAGACCAACAGGGGCCTATGGCTACACCTTC.

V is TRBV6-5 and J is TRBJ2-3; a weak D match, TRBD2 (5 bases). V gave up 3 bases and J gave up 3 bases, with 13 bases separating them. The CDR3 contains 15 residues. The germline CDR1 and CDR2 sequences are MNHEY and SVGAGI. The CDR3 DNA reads TGTGCCAGCAGTTATGATCCGGGGTGGACAGATACGCAGTATTTT. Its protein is CASSYDPGWTDTQYF.

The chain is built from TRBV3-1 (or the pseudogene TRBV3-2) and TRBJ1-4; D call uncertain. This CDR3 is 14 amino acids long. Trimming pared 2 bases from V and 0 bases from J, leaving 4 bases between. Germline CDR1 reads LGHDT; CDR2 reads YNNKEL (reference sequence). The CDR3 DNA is TGTGCCAGCAGCCAACAGGCAACTAATGAAAAACTGTTTTTT. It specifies CASSQQATNEKLFF.

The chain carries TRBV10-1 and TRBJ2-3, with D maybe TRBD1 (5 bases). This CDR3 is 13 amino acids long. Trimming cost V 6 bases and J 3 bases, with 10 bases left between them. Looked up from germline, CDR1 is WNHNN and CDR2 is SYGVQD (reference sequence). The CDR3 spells CASRQTVTDTQYF. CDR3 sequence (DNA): TGCGCCAGCAGGCAGACAGTGACAGATACGCAGTATTTT.

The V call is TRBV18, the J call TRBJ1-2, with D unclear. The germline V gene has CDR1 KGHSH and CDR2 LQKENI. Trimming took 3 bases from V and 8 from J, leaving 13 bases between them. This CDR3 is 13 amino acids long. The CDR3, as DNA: TGTGCCAGCTCACCCCCCCCCGGGGTAGGCTACACCTTC. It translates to CASSPPPGVGYTF.

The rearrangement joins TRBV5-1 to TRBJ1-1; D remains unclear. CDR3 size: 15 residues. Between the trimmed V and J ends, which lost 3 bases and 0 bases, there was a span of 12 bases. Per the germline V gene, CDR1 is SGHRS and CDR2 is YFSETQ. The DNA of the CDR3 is TGCGCCAGCAGCTACGAACAGTTCATGAACACTGAAGCTTTCTTT. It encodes CASSYEQFMNTEAFF.

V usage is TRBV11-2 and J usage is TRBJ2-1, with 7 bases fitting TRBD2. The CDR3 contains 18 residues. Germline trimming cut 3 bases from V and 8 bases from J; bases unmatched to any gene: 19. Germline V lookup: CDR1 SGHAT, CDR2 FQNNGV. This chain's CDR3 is CASSFNIGGRRGVDEQFF. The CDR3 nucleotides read TGTGCCAGCAGCTTTAACATCGGCGGGAGACGCGGGGTGGATGAGCAGTTCTTC.

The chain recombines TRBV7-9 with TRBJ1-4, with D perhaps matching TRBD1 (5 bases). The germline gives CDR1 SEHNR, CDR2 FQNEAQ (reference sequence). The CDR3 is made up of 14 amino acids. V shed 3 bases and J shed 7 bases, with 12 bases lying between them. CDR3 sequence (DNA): TGTGCCAGCAGCTTGGCCCTTCAGGGTGAAAAACTGTTTTTT. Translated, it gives CASSLALQGEKLFF.

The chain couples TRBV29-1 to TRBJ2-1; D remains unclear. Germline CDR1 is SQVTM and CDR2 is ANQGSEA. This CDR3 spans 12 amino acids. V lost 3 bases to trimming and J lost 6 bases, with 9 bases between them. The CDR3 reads CSVDGQANEQFF. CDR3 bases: TGCAGCGTTGATGGGCAGGCCAATGAGCAGTTCTTC.

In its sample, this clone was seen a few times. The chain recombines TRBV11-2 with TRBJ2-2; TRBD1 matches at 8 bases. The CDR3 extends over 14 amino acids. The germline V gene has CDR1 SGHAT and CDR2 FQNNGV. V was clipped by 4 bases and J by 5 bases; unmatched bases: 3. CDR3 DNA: TGTGCCAGCAGCTGGGGACAGGTGACCGGGGAGCTGTTTTTT. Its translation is CASSWGQVTGELFF.

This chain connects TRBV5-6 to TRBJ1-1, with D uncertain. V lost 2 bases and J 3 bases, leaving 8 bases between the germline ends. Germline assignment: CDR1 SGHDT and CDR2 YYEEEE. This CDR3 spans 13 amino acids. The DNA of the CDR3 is TGTGCCAGCAGCTTTGGAGAATACACTGAAGCTTTCTTT. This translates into CASSFGEYTEAFF.

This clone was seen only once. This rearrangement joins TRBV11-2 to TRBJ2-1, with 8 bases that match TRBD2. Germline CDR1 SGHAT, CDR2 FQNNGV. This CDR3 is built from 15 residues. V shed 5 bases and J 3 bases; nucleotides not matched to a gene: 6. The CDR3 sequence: CASSPLGGDYNEQFF. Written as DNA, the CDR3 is TGTGCCAGCAGCCCTCTCGGGGGGGACTACAATGAGCAGTTCTTC.

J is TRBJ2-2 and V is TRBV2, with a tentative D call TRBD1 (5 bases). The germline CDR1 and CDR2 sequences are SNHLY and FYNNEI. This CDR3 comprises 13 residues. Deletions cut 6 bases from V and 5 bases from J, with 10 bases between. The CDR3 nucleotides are TGTGCCAGCAGCTTTCAGGGAACCGGGGAGCTGTTTTTT. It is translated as CASSFQGTGELFF.

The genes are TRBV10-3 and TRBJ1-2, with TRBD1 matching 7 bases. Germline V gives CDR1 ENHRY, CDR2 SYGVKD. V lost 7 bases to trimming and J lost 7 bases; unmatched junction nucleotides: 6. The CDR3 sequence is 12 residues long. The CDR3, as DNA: TGTGCCATCACAGGGGGAGAATCTGGCTACACCTTC. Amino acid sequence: CAITGGESGYTF.

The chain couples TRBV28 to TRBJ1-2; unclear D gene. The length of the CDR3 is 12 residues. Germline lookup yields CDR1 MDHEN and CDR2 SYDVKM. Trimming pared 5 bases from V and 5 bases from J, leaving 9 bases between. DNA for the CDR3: TGTGCCAGCAGTACATTGAAGTATGGCTACACCTTC. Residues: CASSTLKYGYTF.

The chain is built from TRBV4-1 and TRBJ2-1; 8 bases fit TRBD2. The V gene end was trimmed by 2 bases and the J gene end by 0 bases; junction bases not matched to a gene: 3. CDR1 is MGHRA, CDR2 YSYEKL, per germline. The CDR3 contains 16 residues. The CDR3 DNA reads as TGCGCCAGCAGCCAACACGGACTAGCCTCCTACAATGAGCAGTTCTTC. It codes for CASSQHGLASYNEQFF.

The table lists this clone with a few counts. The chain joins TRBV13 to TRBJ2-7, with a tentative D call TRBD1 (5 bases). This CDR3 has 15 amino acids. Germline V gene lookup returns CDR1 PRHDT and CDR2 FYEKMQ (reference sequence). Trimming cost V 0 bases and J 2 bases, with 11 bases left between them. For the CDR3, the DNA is TGTGCCAGCAGCTTAGGGACAGTTCCGCCCTACGAGCAGTACTTC. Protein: CASSLGTVPPYEQYF. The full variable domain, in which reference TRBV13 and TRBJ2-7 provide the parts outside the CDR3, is AAGVIQSPRHLIKEKRETATLKCYPIPRHDTVYWYQQGPGQDPQFLISFYEKMQSDKGSIPDRFSAQQFSDYHSELNMSSLELGDSALYFCASSLGTVPPYEQYFGPGTRLTVT.